The sequence of this T cell receptor (beta chain) was determined in a study of shared clonotypes between healthy human individuals. Study results and limitations: On the whole, naive subsets had larger estimated richness than memory subsets had.

Per germline, CDR1 MNHEY and CDR2 SMNVEV (reference sequence). This CDR3 comprises 13 residues. V was cut by 6 bases and J by 4 bases, with 10 bases left in between. At the deep level, the assay was run. TCRdb keeps only in-frame clones here, not all; method: immunoSEQ multiplex PCR. The sample lists 2 million to 3 million clones, approximately 93% occurring once. This clone appeared a few times. Its antigen is unknown. Both subsets, CD45RA+ naive and CD45RA-negative memory, were split from the CD4+ cells. The rearrangement links TRBV27 to TRBJ1-5, with D unclear. The origin of this receptor is a man aged 18 to 29 in good health. Some clones in this sample may be carry-over from other donors' samples. Sample: naive CD4+ T cells from PBMCs. The subset here: CD45RA+ positively selected. The CDR3 DNA is TGTGCCAGCAGGCCTCTGGGGAATCAGCCCCAGCATTTT. As protein: CASRPLGNQPQHF.